Presented here are 13 T cell receptor beta chains from one specimen sequenced in a study of blood T cell repertoires in COVID-19. Produced via immunoSEQ multiplex PCR; TCRdb's table is partial and in-frame only. Of over 200,000 clones detected, about 90% appear once; the ten largest clones hold approximately 2.6%. Sequenced material: peripheral blood. The receptor source for this set is an older woman with acute or convalescent COVID-19.

On this clone itself: The junction differs from germline at one of its ends, possibly a read error. V usage is TRBV7-9 and J usage is TRBJ1-1, with a weak D call TRBD1 (5 bases). The germline V gene encodes CDR1 SEHNR and CDR2 FQNEAQ (reference sequence). The CDR3 loop spans 13 amino acids. The DNA for the CDR3 is TGTGCCACCAGCTGGGGGGGTTTCACTGAAGCTTTCTTT. This encodes CATSWGGFTEAFF.

This sequence joins TRBV7-2 and TRBJ1-2, with TRBD1 as a possible D gene (5 bases). V was trimmed by 1 base and J by 6 bases, leaving 12 bases between them. The CDR3 has 14 amino acids. Germline V gene data show CDR1 as SGHTA and CDR2 as FQGNSA. For the CDR3, the DNA is TGTGCCAGCAGCTTAGTCCTAACAGGTCATGGCTACACCTTC. Amino acid sequence: CASSLVLTGHGYTF.

The chain uses TRBV10-3 and TRBJ2-3, with a weak D call TRBD2 (7 bases). Between the trimmed V and J ends, which lost 5 bases and 2 bases, there was a span of 14 bases. This CDR3 spans 15 amino acids. Germline CDR1 and CDR2: ENHRY and SYGVKD. CDR3 in DNA: TGTGCCATCAGTCTTGGGGGGGCGGTCACAGATACGCAGTATTTT. It codes for CAISLGGAVTDTQYF.

The rearrangement uses TRBV3-1 (or the pseudogene TRBV3-2) and TRBJ1-6, with unresolved D. Germline CDR1 and CDR2: LGHDT and YNNKEL (reference sequence). The length of the CDR3 is 15 residues. The V gene lost 9 bases and the J gene lost 6 bases, with 18 bases spanning the gap. In nucleotides, the CDR3 is TGTGCCAGGCGCGGAGGCCCGAGGCTTAATTCACCCCTCCACTTT. This translates into CARRGGPRLNSPLHF.

The V gene is TRBV29-1, the J gene TRBJ2-2, with 9 bases that match TRBD2. Trimming at V came to 2 bases and at J to 6 bases, leaving 10 bases not matched to a gene. CDR3 length: 16 residues. The germline V gene encodes CDR1 SQVTM and CDR2 ANQGSEA. CDR3 bases: TGCAGCGTTGAAAGGCTAGCGGGGACCTCCGCCGGGGAGCTGTTTTTT. It encodes CSVERLAGTSAGELFF.

The genes are TRBV2 and TRBJ1-5, with TRBD1 matching over 11 bases. Unmatched junction bases numbered 3, after V lost 6 bases and J lost 2 bases. The CDR3 runs 15 residues. Germline V gene lookup returns CDR1 SNHLY and CDR2 FYNNEI. Here the CDR3 reads CASSRGQGGNQPQHF. The DNA for the CDR3 is TGTGCCAGCAGCCGGGGACAGGGGGGCAATCAGCCCCAGCATTTT. Variable domain in full (rest from reference TRBV2 and TRBJ1-5): EPEVTQTPSHQVTQMGQEVILRCVPISNHLYFYWYRQILGQKVEFLVSFYNNEISEKSEIFDDQFSVERPDGSNFTLKIRSTKLEDSAMYFCASSRGQGGNQPQHFGDGTRLSIL.

CDR3 sequence reads: CASSLGTGGAGYGYTF. The DNA of the CDR3 is TGTGCCAGCAGCTTAGGGACAGGGGGCGCTGGCTATGGCTACACCTTC. V usage is TRBV7-2 and J usage is TRBJ1-2; TRBD1 aligns across 11 bases. This CDR3 is built from 16 residues. V was pared by 1 base and J by 4 bases, with 5 bases of the junction left unmatched. Germline CDR1 and CDR2: SGHTA and FQGNSA.

V and J are TRBV7-9 and TRBJ2-5; D gene ambiguous. Trimming took off 5 bases at V and 5 bases at J, with 9 bases between the two ends. CDR1 is SEHNR, CDR2 FQNEAQ, per germline (reference sequence). The CDR3 has 12 residues. The CDR3 region has the DNA TGTGCCAGCAGCCTTGAGGTGGAGACCCAGTACTTC. It is translated as CASSLEVETQYF.

This clone occurred a few times. This chain joins TRBV28 and TRBJ2-7, with TRBD2 matching over 7 bases. Germline CDR1 MDHEN, CDR2 SYDVKM. Germline trimming cut 6 bases from V and 5 bases from J; bases unmatched to any gene: 25. The CDR3 covers 19 residues. As DNA, the CDR3 is TGTGCCAGCAGCTCCATCCGATTCCTCGGGAGGCGAGATCGGGACGAGCAGTACTTC. Translating it yields CASSSIRFLGRRDRDEQYF.

The V gene is TRBV4-1, the J gene TRBJ1-6, with 7 bases aligning to TRBD1. Trimming removed 2 bases from V and 0 bases from J; junction bases left unmatched: 4. The CDR3 loop spans 17 amino acids. Germline V gene lookup returns CDR1 MGHRA and CDR2 YSYEKL. The CDR3 sequence is CASSQPWDSSYNSPLHF. The CDR3 nucleotides read TGCGCCAGCAGCCAACCTTGGGACAGCTCCTATAATTCACCCCTCCACTTT.

The gene calls are TRBV10-1 and TRBJ2-1; D is unresolved. The CDR3 is 15 residues long. CDR1 and CDR2 from the germline V gene are WNHNN and SYGVQD (reference sequence). V was cut by 0 bases and J by 0 bases, with 6 bases left in between. CDR3 protein: CASSESTGSYNEQFF. CDR3 sequence (DNA): TGCGCCAGCAGTGAGTCCACCGGCTCCTACAATGAGCAGTTCTTC.

This clone was detected only a few times. V gene TRBV6-4 combines with J gene TRBJ2-1; TRBD2 aligns across 10 bases. Germline V CDR1 and CDR2: MRHNA, SNTAGT. This CDR3 comprises 15 residues. With 2 bases clipped from V and 6 bases from J, the junction kept 4 bases outside the gene matches. The CDR3 reads CASSDVAGGGNEQFF. The CDR3 DNA follows: TGTGCCAGCAGTGACGTAGCGGGAGGAGGCAATGAGCAGTTCTTC.

The chain couples TRBV4-2 to TRBJ2-1, with 7 bases lining up with TRBD2. J was trimmed by 4 bases and V by 0 bases; bases with no gene match: 9. This CDR3 spans 17 amino acids. CDR1 LGHNA and CDR2 YNFKEQ come from the germline V gene. The CDR3 DNA reads as TGTGCCAGCAGCCAAGACGAGGTGGCTAGCGGTTACAATGAGCAGTTCTTC. This translates into CASSQDEVASGYNEQFF.